Listed here are 3 T cell receptor beta chains from one sample, sequenced in a study of T cells in Graves' hyperthyroidism and ophthalmopathy. RNA transcripts were the template for amplifying TCR beta CDR3 regions. The TCR CDR3 first-round RT-PCR relied on the HTBI primer set. TCRdb ran MiXCR on the multiplex PCR reads and lists one entry per CDR3 protein. The sample lists about 500,000 distinct CDR3 sequences; roughly 18% were seen once. The sequenced material came from blood. The receptors originated from a woman under 30 with Graves' ophthalmopathy.

This clonotype was counted many times. The chain combines TRBV20-1 with TRBJ2-5, with 9 bases identical to TRBD2. The germline CDR1 and CDR2 sequences are DFQATT and SNEGSKA (reference sequence). The CDR3 contains 16 residues. The V segment lost 0 bases and the J segment 4 bases; nucleotides outside the gene matches: 9. The CDR3 loop is CSARDGVRGGAETQYF. In nucleotides, the CDR3 is TGCAGTGCTAGAGATGGCGTGCGGGGGGGCGCAGAGACCCAGTACTTC.

Many counts were recorded for this clonotype. The genes are TRBV7-2 and TRBJ2-1; D may be TRBD2 (6 bases). The CDR3 runs 12 residues. V shed 1 base and J shed 9 bases, with 7 bases lying between them. The germline V gene encodes CDR1 SGHTA and CDR2 FQGNSA. CDR3 in amino acids: CASSLVGGEQFF. The CDR3 region has the DNA TGTGCCAGCAGCTTAGTCGGGGGTGAGCAGTTCTTC. The full variable domain, its missing parts supplied by reference TRBV7-2 and TRBJ2-1, is GAGVSQSPSNKVTEKGKDVELRCDPISGHTALYWYRQSLGQGLEFLIYFQGNSAPDKSGLPSDRFSAERTGGSVSTLTIQRTQQEDSAVYLCASSLVGGEQFFGPGTRLTVL.

At least ten counts were recorded for this clonotype. A junction end diverges from the germline sequence, so it may reflect a read error. The chain is built from TRBV6-1 and TRBJ2-7; 10 bases map to TRBD2. Looked up from germline, CDR1 is MNHNS and CDR2 is SASEGT. The CDR3 runs to 17 residues. CDR3 nucleotide sequence: TGTGCCAACAGTCTTTCGAGGGCTAGCGGGAGTCGGGAAGAGCAGTACTTC. Residues: CANSLSRASGSREEQYF.